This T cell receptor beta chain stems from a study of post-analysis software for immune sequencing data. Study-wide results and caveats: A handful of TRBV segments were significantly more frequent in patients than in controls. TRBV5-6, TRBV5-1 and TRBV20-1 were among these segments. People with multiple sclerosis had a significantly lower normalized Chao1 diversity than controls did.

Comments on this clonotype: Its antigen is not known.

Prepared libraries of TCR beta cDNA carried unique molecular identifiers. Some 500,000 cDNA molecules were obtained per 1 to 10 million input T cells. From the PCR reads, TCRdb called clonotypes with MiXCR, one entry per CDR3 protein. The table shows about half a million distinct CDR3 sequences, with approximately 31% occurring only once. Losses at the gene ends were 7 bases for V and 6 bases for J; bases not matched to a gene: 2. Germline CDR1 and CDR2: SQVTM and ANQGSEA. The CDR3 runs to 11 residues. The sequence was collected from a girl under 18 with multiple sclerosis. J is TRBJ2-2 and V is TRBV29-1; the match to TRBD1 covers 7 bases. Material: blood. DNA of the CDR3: TGCAGCGCCCAGGGGGCCGGGGAGCTGTTTTTT. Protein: CSAQGAGELFF.